This T cell receptor (beta chain) was sequenced during a study of CD8 T cells in Susac syndrome (dated by TCRdb to between 2018 and 2021). The study in broad terms: The study used repertoire sequencing to test whether antigen drove CD8+ T cell activation and differentiation in Susac syndrome. The study compared CD8+ T cell repertoire clonality among around 11 healthy donors, 14 Susac syndrome patients and fewer than 19 multiple sclerosis patients.

High-throughput TCR beta sequencing profiled peripheral blood CD8+ and CD4+ T cells from healthy donors, Susac syndrome patients and multiple sclerosis patients. Multiple sclerosis controls were treatment-naive patients with stable or active relapsing-remitting disease fulfilling revised McDonald criteria. Bulk CD8+ and CD4+ T cells were purified magnetically by negative isolation, whereas CD8+ TEMRA cells were enriched by FACS. Blood was collected in EDTA tubes and processed within 24 hours, with PBMCs isolated through density gradient centrifugation. PBMCs intended for TCR sequencing were frozen in liquid nitrogen and were later thawed in a 37 degrees C water bath. Purity of sorted or isolated CD4+, CD8+ and CD8+ TEMRA cells was at least 90%. RNA was extracted with the RNeasy kit and 0.5 to 1 ug was reverse transcribed using random hexamers. The immunoSEQ multiplex PCR assay, which covers 54 Vbeta and 13 Jbeta segments, was used to amplify TCR beta CDR3 regions. PCR amplification bias was corrected by using a synthetic template baseline for primer optimization and computational correction. The original pipeline was this. Only productive sequences were kept, with reads annotated to V, D and J genes according to IMGT and analyzed in immunoSEQ Analyzer. Clonality was calculated as one minus the Shannon entropy normalized by log2 of the number of productive unique sequences. For each patient and control, public and private clones were evaluated within the 100 most prevalent clones. A clone was defined as Susac-specific if it was absent from the healthy and MS cohorts, from 1052 published viral clones and from other ImmuneACCESS disease sequences. The public sequencing data were trimmed at Q25 with fastp and processed into clonotypes with MiXCR by TCRdb, which kept only in-frame beta chains. All rows with the same CDR3 protein become a single entry with the most common DNA and genes. The authors' filters were not applied to this entry. Counted in this sample were about 180,000 distinct CDR3 sequences; about 95% of them appeared once. 0.16% of the sample rests with the top ten.

Comment on this clonotype: Its antigen is currently not known. It has no much larger one-base neighbor in the sample; base qualities were not kept.

What the authors observed across the whole study: The TCR sequencing and HLA analysis was acknowledged to have included a relatively small number of individuals.

Spanning cysteine to phenylalanine, the CDR3 consists of 12 amino acids. Only the CDR3 DNA stays, 36 bases, in frame from base 1. V is reduced by 0 bases and J by 9 bases, leaving a spacing of 3 bases between them. The germline V gene supplies CDR1 LGHNT and CDR2 FRNRAP. The sequencing input was CD8+ T cells from PBMCs. The chain links TRBV12-5 with TRBJ1-6; the D gene is not confidently resolved. This TCR was recovered from a human donor with multiple sclerosis. The nucleotide sequence is TGTGCTAGTGGTTTGGTACGTTCACCCCTCCACTTT. Protein translation: CASGLVRSPLHF. The reference TRBV12-5 and TRBJ1-6 proteins fill in what lies around the CDR3, so the full variable domain reads DARVTQTPRHKVTEMGQEVTMRCQPILGHNTVFWYRQTMMQGLELLAYFRNRAPLDDSGMPKDRFSAEMPDATLATLKIQPSEPRDSAVYFCASGLVRSPLHFGNGTRLTVT.